This T cell receptor (beta chain) was identified during a study of shared clonotypes between healthy human individuals. DNA at 200 ng, about 30,000 T cell genomes, went into sorted-subset replicate PCRs. Authors' analysis steps: ImmunoSEQ gave junction-only sequences without quality scores, so filtering differed. Assay used: immunoSEQ multiplex PCR; TCRdb lists only in-frame clones, some missing. The V and J calls and the clone size are those of that table, but D and trimming were determined from the DNA. The data show over 150,000 clones, approximately 70% seen once. The V gene's germline CDR1 is SEHNR and CDR2 FQNEAQ (reference sequence). The CDR3 length is 13 residues. The V gene end was trimmed by 3 bases and the J gene end by 5 bases; junction bases not matched to a gene: 2. Among the donors, all were Caucasian adults who lived in Nashville, Tennessee.

Sequencing used memory CD4+ T cells sorted from blood. Stated subset: CD45RA-negative fraction. The chain has TRBV7-9 and TRBJ2-3, with 7 bases aligning to TRBD1. The receptor comes from a man aged 25-40 years in good health. The CDR3 loop reads CASSFRQGDTQYF. In DNA form, the CDR3 reads TGTGCCAGCAGCTTCCGACAGGGAGATACGCAGTATTTT. Using reference TRBV7-9 and TRBJ2-3 for the parts outside the CDR3, the full variable domain is DTGVSQNPRHKITKRGQNVTFRCDPISEHNRLYWYRQTLGQGPEFLTYFQNEAQLEKSRLLSDRFSAERPKGSFSTLEIQRTEQGDSAMYLCASSFRQGDTQYFGPGTRLTVL.